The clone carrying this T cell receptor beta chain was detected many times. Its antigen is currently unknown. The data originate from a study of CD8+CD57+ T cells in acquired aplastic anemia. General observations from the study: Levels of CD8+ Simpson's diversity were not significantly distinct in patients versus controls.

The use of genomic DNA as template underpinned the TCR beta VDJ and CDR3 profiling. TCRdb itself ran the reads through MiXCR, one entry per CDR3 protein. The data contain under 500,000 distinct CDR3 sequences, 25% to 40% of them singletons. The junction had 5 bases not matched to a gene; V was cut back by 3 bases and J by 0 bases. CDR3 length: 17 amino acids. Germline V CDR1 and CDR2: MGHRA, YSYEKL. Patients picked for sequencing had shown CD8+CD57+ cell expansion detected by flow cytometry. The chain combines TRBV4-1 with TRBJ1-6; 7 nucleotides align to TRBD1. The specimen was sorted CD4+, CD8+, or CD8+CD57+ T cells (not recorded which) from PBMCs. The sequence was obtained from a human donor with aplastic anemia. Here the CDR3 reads CASSQDRRSSYNSPLHF. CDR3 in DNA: TGCGCCAGCAGCCAGGACAGGAGGAGCTCCTATAATTCACCCCTCCACTTT.